This TCR beta chain was sequenced in a study of T cell changes during pregnancy in multiple sclerosis (dated by TCRdb to between 2017 and 2020). General notes on the study: In women with multiple sclerosis, the researchers looked at how the T cell repertoire shifted as pregnancy progressed.

Notes on this clone: Which antigen it targets is not known. No much larger clone is present one base from it, and per-base qualities are unavailable.

The library was made by the immunoSEQ multiplex PCR assay. TCRdb retrieved this table from immuneACCESS and kept in-frame rearrangements only. Not all clones are present; in checked studies, unresolved V genes account for under half, and no reason is known for the remainder. In all, the sample holds about 38,000 clones, and 90% to 95% of those were seen once. The leading ten clones occupy over 5% of the sample. The germline V gene (reference sequence) gives CDR1 as LNHDA and CDR2 as SQIVND. The CDR3 measures 15 amino acids from cysteine to phenylalanine. The entry retains the CDR3 DNA only, 45 bases that are in frame from base 1. Clipping removes 3 bases from V and 6 bases from J, with 10 as the unmatched junction base count.

The chain is assembled from TRBV19 and TRBJ2-7; 8 bases in the middle match TRBD1. Sequencing was performed on CD8+ T cells from peripheral blood mononuclear cells, taken in the second trimester of pregnancy. The receptor comes from a female donor with multiple sclerosis, enrolled in a pregnancy study. The DNA sequence is as follows: TGTGCCAGTAGTATTGGGGGGACAGGTTTAAGCGAGCAGTACTTC. This gives the protein CASSIGGTGLSEQYF. With the rest looked up from the reference TRBV19 and TRBJ2-7 genes rather than sequenced, the full variable domain is DGGITQSPKYLFRKEGQNVTLSCEQNLNHDAMYWYRQDPGQGLRLIYYSQIVNDFQKGDIAEGYSVSREKKESFPLTVTSAQKNPTAFYLCASSIGGTGLSEQYFGPGTRLTVT.